This TCR beta chain was sequenced during a study of vaccination effects on CD4 cells after COVID-19. Notes on the study in general: Clonal contraction was marked in infection- and vaccine-induced clones late after vaccination.

With respect to this clone: Its antigen remains unidentified.

Profiling relied on immunoSEQ multiplex PCR, and the TCRdb table lists in-frame clones only, not all of them. The sample consists of fewer than 15,000 clones, roughly 70% of them appearing once. The CDR3 is made up of 15 amino acids. Germline assignment: CDR1 MNHNY and CDR2 SVGAGI (reference sequence). The V end lost 6 bases, the J end lost 1 base, and 13 bases lay between the germline ends. Prior to sequencing, the ViraFEST assay stimulated PBMC with viral peptide pools, which expanded the antigen-specific CD4+ T cells. Culture lasted approximately 10 days before CD4+ T cell isolation. It was two doses of either the BNT162b2 or mRNA-1273 vaccine that participants received.

The receptor's source is a human donor who received a COVID-19 vaccine. This specimen was CD4+ T cells from PBMCs cultured with HCoV-NL63 spike peptides, taken after COVID-19 vaccination. The gene calls are TRBV6-6 and TRBJ1-5; D unclear. CDR3 amino acids: CASRGKLRSNQPQHF. DNA for the CDR3: TGTGCCAGCAGGGGGAAACTGAGAAGCAATCAGCCCCAGCATTTT.